One and the same sample provided the 21 T cell receptor beta chains below, sequenced in a study of yellow fever vaccine responses in identical twins. One entry per CDR3 protein results from TCRdb running MiXCR on the RT-PCR reads. The table includes about 18,000 distinct CDR3 sequences, roughly 60% detected once. The sample in question was T cells from blood (PBMCs), unsorted or a sorted subset (not recorded which), obtained before or after yellow fever vaccination (not recorded which). The receptors were sampled from a woman aged 18-35 years who received the yellow fever vaccine.

This clonotype was found once. V usage is TRBV11-3 and J usage is TRBJ2-3; D is possibly TRBD2 (7 bases). This CDR3 comprises 17 residues. The germline gives CDR1 SGHNT, CDR2 YENEEA. Trimming left V 5 bases short and J 1 base short, with 19 bases between. The CDR3 loop is CASSRGQGRAGTDTQYF. Written as DNA, the CDR3 is TGTGCCAGCAGCCGCGGGCAGGGGAGGGCCGGCACAGATACGCAGTATTTT.

This clonotype appeared a single time. The genes are TRBV7-8 and TRBJ1-1; D not certain. The V end was cut by 4 bases, the J end by 6 bases, with 15 bases between. Looked up from germline, CDR1 is SGHVS and CDR2 is FQNEAQ. This CDR3 comprises 14 residues. CDR3 residues: CASSWIGRSAEAFF. CDR3 coding DNA: TGTGCCAGCAGCTGGATAGGCAGGTCCGCTGAAGCTTTCTTT. The full variable domain, completed using reference TRBV7-8 and TRBJ1-1, is GAGVSQSPRYKVAKRGQDVALRCDPISGHVSLFWYQQALGQGPEFLTYFQNEAQLDKSGLPSDRFFAERPEGSVSTLKIQRTQQEDSAVYLCASSWIGRSAEAFFGQGTRLTVV.

The rearrangement uses TRBV20-1 and TRBJ2-3, with D possibly TRBD1 on 6 matching bases. Looked up from germline, CDR1 is DFQATT and CDR2 is SNEGSKA (reference sequence). This CDR3 has 16 residues. V was shortened by 1 base and J by 7 bases, with 21 bases between the two germline ends. The CDR3 region has the DNA TGCAGTGCTAGAGGTACGGGGACACATAGCCAGCATACGCAGTATTTT. Its translation is CSARGTGTHSQHTQYF.

This chain uses TRBV25-1 with TRBJ1-2; D unresolved. This CDR3 contains 15 residues. Germline values: CDR1 MGHDK, CDR2 SYGVNS. Trimming shortened V by 6 bases and J by 2 bases, and 16 bases separated the two germline ends. The DNA for the CDR3 is TGTGCCAGCAGAGCGACCGGGAGTGTAAACTATGGCTACACCTTC. It codes for CASRATGSVNYGYTF.

This chain links TRBV5-4 with TRBJ2-1; tentative D call: TRBD2 (6 bases). The CDR3 runs 16 residues. V lost 3 bases to trimming and J lost 3 bases, with 16 bases between them. Germline V gives CDR1 SGHNT, CDR2 YYREEE (reference sequence). DNA for the CDR3: TGTGCCAGCAGCTCGGGCATCGGGGGACTCTACAATGAGCAGTTCTTC. This translates into CASSSGIGGLYNEQFF. Full variable domain (rest looked up from reference TRBV5-4 and TRBJ2-1): ETGVTQSPTHLIKTRGQQVTLRCSSQSGHNTVSWYQQALGQGPQFIFQYYREEENGRGNFPPRFSGLQFPNYSSELNVNALELDDSALYLCASSSGIGGLYNEQFFGPGTRLTVL.

This chain uses TRBV2 with TRBJ2-3; 8 positions match TRBD2. V dropped 3 bases and J dropped 10; count of bases not matched to a gene: 6. The CDR3 has 13 amino acids. Germline CDR1 and CDR2: SNHLY and FYNNEI. CDR3 region: CASSDELAGSQYF. The CDR3 nucleotides read TGTGCCAGCAGTGACGAGTTAGCGGGATCGCAGTATTTT.

The V call is TRBV5-4, the J call TRBJ1-1, with TRBD1 as a possible D gene (6 bases). V was clipped by 4 bases and J by 0 bases, with 16 bases between them. The CDR3 has 16 residues. The germline CDR1 and CDR2 sequences are SGHNT and YYREEE (reference sequence). The CDR3 sequence is CASSPTRTAMNTEAFF. The CDR3 DNA reads as TGTGCCAGCAGCCCAACTCGGACAGCGATGAACACTGAAGCTTTCTTT.

The V call is TRBV4-2, the J call TRBJ2-6; D uncertain. The germline V gene has CDR1 LGHNA and CDR2 YNFKEQ. Trimming left V 0 bases short and J 2 bases short, with 8 bases between. The CDR3 covers 16 residues. The chain's CDR3 is CASSQDQTAGANVLTF. As DNA, the CDR3 is TGTGCCAGCAGCCAAGATCAGACGGCTGGGGCCAACGTCCTGACTTTC.

V gene TRBV3-1 combines with J gene TRBJ1-5, with D possibly being TRBD1 (5 bases). CDR3 length equals 15 residues. Deletions cut 1 base from V and 6 bases from J, with 13 bases between. Per the germline V gene, CDR1 is LGHDT and CDR2 is YNNKEL (reference sequence). The CDR3 DNA sequence: TGTGCCAGCAGCCAAGGTCTACAGGTTGGTCAGCCCCAGCATTTT. As protein: CASSQGLQVGQPQHF. Drawing the rest from reference TRBV3-1 and TRBJ1-5, the complete variable domain is DTAVSQTPKYLVTQMGNDKSIKCEQNLGHDTMYWYKQDSKKFLKIMFSYNNKELIINETVPNRFSPKSPDKAHLNLHINSLELGDSAVYFCASSQGLQVGQPQHFGDGTRLSIL.

V and J are TRBV11-3 and TRBJ2-3; D is uncertain. With 2 bases removed from V and 6 bases from J, the gap between germline ends came to 15 bases. This CDR3 region has 15 residues. Germline V CDR1 and CDR2: SGHNT, YENEEA. The DNA for the CDR3 is TGTGCCAGCAGCTTATTCGGCCACCGGGTGGATACGCAGTATTTT. It yields the protein CASSLFGHRVDTQYF. Based on the CDR3 plus reference TRBV11-3 and TRBJ2-3, the full variable domain is EAGVVQSPRYKIIEKKQPVAFWCNPISGHNTLYWYLQNLGQGPELLIRYENEEAVDDSQLPKDRFSAERLKGVDSTLKIQPAELGDSAVYLCASSLFGHRVDTQYFGPGTRLTVL.

This clonotype is medium-sized by share. This chain links TRBV29-1 with TRBJ2-5; D is possibly TRBD1 or TRBD2 (6 bases each). The CDR3 has 15 residues. Germline loops: CDR1 SQVTM, CDR2 ANQGSEA. The V and J ends lost 5 bases and 2 bases respectively, with 18 bases between them. The CDR3 nucleotides read TGCAGCGTTTCCGGGGGAACAGGGAATCAAGAGACCCAGTACTTC. Protein: CSVSGGTGNQETQYF.

Only one count was recorded for this clonotype. The gene calls are TRBV11-3 and TRBJ2-7; no definite D call. Germline V gene lookup returns CDR1 SGHNT and CDR2 YENEEA. The CDR3 covers 15 residues. Trimming cost V 1 base and J 2 bases, with 12 bases left between them. CDR3 protein: CASSLGSPSAYEQYF. Written as DNA, the CDR3 is TGTGCCAGCAGCTTAGGTAGCCCCAGCGCCTACGAGCAGTACTTC.

The chain uses TRBV6-1 and TRBJ2-4, with D possibly being TRBD1 (6 bases). Germline CDR1 reads MNHNS; CDR2 reads SASEGT. The CDR3 sequence is 17 residues long. With 4 bases removed from V and 0 bases from J, the gap between germline ends came to 16 bases. The CDR3 DNA reads as TGTGCCAGCAGTGCGTCCACAGGGTTATTAGCCAAAAACATTCAGTACTTC. This gives the protein CASSASTGLLAKNIQYF.

This clonotype was counted between two and nine times. The chain uses TRBV20-1 and TRBJ1-1; D call uncertain. This CDR3 is 11 amino acids long. Deletions cut 5 bases from V and 7 bases from J, with 11 bases between. CDR1 and CDR2 from the germline V gene are DFQATT and SNEGSKA (reference sequence). The CDR3 here is CSARVADEAFF. CDR3 nucleotides: TGCAGTGCTCGAGTGGCGGATGAAGCTTTCTTT.

This rearrangement joins TRBV18 to TRBJ2-1; 8 bases fit TRBD2. The V gene end was trimmed by 3 bases and the J gene end by 8 bases; junction bases not matched to a gene: 6. The CDR3 is made up of 14 amino acids. The germline CDR1 and CDR2 sequences are KGHSH and LQKENI. CDR3 sequence reads: CASSPGLVDDEQFF. The CDR3 DNA follows: TGTGCCAGCTCACCGGGACTAGTAGACGATGAGCAGTTCTTC.

The rearrangement links TRBV7-6 to TRBJ1-4; D may be TRBD1 (5 bases). The length of the CDR3 is 12 residues. Trimming left V 6 bases short and J 8 bases short, with 10 bases between. Looked up from germline, CDR1 is SGHVS and CDR2 is FNYEAQ. This chain's CDR3 is CASRGSGEKLFF. CDR3 bases: TGTGCCAGCAGGGGATCAGGGGAAAAACTGTTTTTT.

The CDR3 nucleotides are TGCGCCAGCTGCCCAACGGGGGCGAGAGTTTCACCCCTCCACTTT. The encoded protein is CASCPTGARVSPLHF. The chain combines TRBV5-1 with TRBJ1-6; a weak D match, TRBD1 (6 bases). This CDR3 contains 15 residues. Germline lookup yields CDR1 SGHRS and CDR2 YFSETQ. The V gene lost 7 bases and the J gene lost 9 bases, with 20 bases spanning the gap.

This clonotype was found once. This chain connects TRBV6-1 to TRBJ1-2, with a weak D call TRBD1 (5 bases). From germline, CDR1 is MNHNS and CDR2 SASEGT. The V end was cut by 1 base, the J end by 8 bases, with 14 bases between. The CDR3 covers 14 residues. The CDR3 loop is CASSEVGRDSGYTF. The DNA of the CDR3 is TGTGCCAGCAGTGAAGTGGGTAGGGACTCAGGCTACACCTTC.

The V gene is TRBV28, the J gene TRBJ2-5, with 8 bases fitting TRBD1. Germline values: CDR1 MDHEN, CDR2 SYDVKM. The CDR3 is 15 residues long. Trimming cost V 6 bases and J 2 bases; bases outside gene matches: 8. The CDR3 region has the DNA TGTGCCAGCAGGGGTGGTACAGGGGGACAAGAGACCCAGTACTTC. This translates into CASRGGTGGQETQYF. Full variable domain (remainder filled in from reference TRBV28 and TRBJ2-5): DVKVTQSSRYLVKRTGEKVFLECVQDMDHENMFWYRQDPGLGLRLIYFSYDVKMKEKGDIPEGYSVSREKKERFSLILESASTNQTSMYLCASRGGTGGQETQYFGPGTRLLVL.

J is TRBJ2-5 and V is TRBV12-2; TRBD2 was called by the table and not checked on the DNA. TRBV12-2 corresponds to a pseudogene. CDR3 length: 16 residues. CDR3 in amino acids: CASRPRTSLGQETQYF. The CDR3 nucleotides are TGTGCAAGTCGCCCCCGGACTAGCCTGGGACAAGAGACCCAGTACTTC.

This clonotype was found a few times. The V gene is TRBV7-9, the J gene TRBJ2-2; D is ambiguous. Germline loops: CDR1 SEHNR, CDR2 FQNEAQ (reference sequence). This CDR3 is built from 14 residues. Trimming shortened V by 5 bases and J by 4 bases, and 11 bases separated the two germline ends. CDR3 loop: CASSHARVTGELFF. The CDR3 coding sequence is TGTGCCAGCAGCCACGCGCGCGTCACCGGGGAGCTGTTTTTT.